This is a list of T cell receptor beta chains from one sample in a study of blood T cells in healthy people across ages. TCRdb passed the 5' RACE reads through MiXCR, listing each CDR3 protein once. Among about 1.1 million distinct CDR3 sequences listed, 35% to 40% were seen once. Sequences were obtained from blood. The receptor source for this set is a man aged 18 to 29 in good health. The CDR3 runs from the conserved cysteine through the conserved F or W. D genes are given only for firm matches. Size is omitted from some rows. Given values are once, few, many or a class for expanded clones.

j_call cdr3_length d_call clone_size v_call cdr3_aa cdr3_nt
TRBJ2-5 8 . . TRBV28 CASGSRYF TGTGCCTCCGGGTCCCGGTACTTC
TRBJ1-2 16 TRBD1 few TRBV5-1 CASSLDSTGGANGYTF TGCGCCAGCAGCTTGGATAGTACAGGGGGAGCGAATGGCTACACCTTC
TRBJ2-5 14 . many TRBV29-1 CSVDDGRDVETQYF TGCAGCGTTGACGACGGACGGGATGTGGAGACCCAGTACTTC
TRBJ2-1 16 TRBD2 . TRBV5-6 CASSLVRTSGANEQFF TGTGCCAGCAGCTTGGTTCGGACTAGCGGGGCTAATGAGCAGTTCTTC
TRBJ1-2 14 TRBD1 few TRBV27 CASSYQGERYGYTF TGTGCCAGCAGTTATCAGGGGGAGAGGTATGGCTACACCTTC
TRBJ1-4 16 TRBD1 . TRBV7-6 CASSLARGRGVEKLFF TGTGCCAGCAGCTTAGCGAGGGGGCGAGGGGTTGAAAAACTGTTTTTT
TRBJ2-3 15 . . TRBV7-2 CASSLSGSRTDTQYF TGTGCCAGCAGCTTATCAGGGTCTCGCACAGATACGCAGTATTTT
TRBJ2-3 16 TRBD2 few TRBV20-1 CSASRGAGGRTDTQYF TGCAGTGCTAGCCGGGGAGCGGGGGGGCGCACAGATACGCAGTATTTT
TRBJ1-1 14 . . TRBV3-1 CASSRGRVSTEAFF TGTGCCAGCAGCCGAGGGAGGGTGAGCACTGAAGCTTTCTTT
TRBJ2-5 16 . . TRBV4-3 CASSQFRGSGAETQYF TGCGCCAGCAGCCAATTTAGGGGGAGCGGGGCTGAGACCCAGTACTTC
TRBJ2-7 14 . . TRBV12-3/TRBV12-4 CASGINGVSHEQYF TGTGCCAGCGGAATTAATGGGGTTTCCCACGAGCAGTACTTC
TRBJ1-3 13 . . TRBV20-1 CSAKRISGNTIYF TGCAGTGCTAAACGGATCTCTGGAAACACCATATATTTT
TRBJ2-4 15 . . TRBV7-2 CASSPHVLLPNIQYF TGTGCCAGCAGCCCCCACGTACTGCTTCCGAACATTCAGTACTTC
TRBJ1-5 14 . many TRBV7-2 CASSHGRSNQPQHF TGTGCCAGCAGCCACGGACGGTCAAATCAGCCCCAGCATTTT
TRBJ1-2 16 TRBD1 few TRBV6-2/TRBV6-3 CASSSRAGGANYGYTF TGTGCCAGCAGTTCGAGGGCAGGGGGCGCTAACTATGGCTACACCTTC
TRBJ1-4 15 TRBD1 . TRBV2 CASTGGQGINEKLFF TGTGCCAGCACCGGTGGACAGGGGATTAATGAAAAACTGTTTTTT
TRBJ1-6 14 . . TRBV9 CASSEARTNSPLHF TGTGCCAGCAGCGAAGCACGGACCAATTCACCCCTCCACTTT
TRBJ1-5 17 . . TRBV4-1 CASSQERAGGVDQPQHF TGCGCCAGCAGCCAAGAAAGGGCGGGAGGGGTAGATCAGCCCCAGCATTTT